A single T cell receptor beta chain is shown here with its context. This clonotype was picked up a small number of times. Its specific antigen is unknown. Qualities for individual bases were not recorded, and no much larger clone is one base off. Sequencer: Illumina HiSeq 2500. TCRs were amplified with Phusion for around 18 PCR cycles, with a constant-region primer paired with the adapter attached to the V primers. Isolated mRNA was amplified with the MessageAmp II aRNA Amplification Kit, using a roughly 15-hour in vitro transcription at 37°C. The Dynabeads mRNA DIRECT Purification Kit was used to isolate mRNA for TCR sequencing. A second roughly 23-cycle Phusion PCR added indexed Illumina adapters, and products were purified with AMPure XP beads. The paper's data handling went like this. Custom Perl scripts were used to pool TCR sequences that encoded the same protein, to remove out-of-frame sequences, and to calculate the abundance of each clonotype. TCR sequences supported by only a single read were excluded from analysis. Repertoire metrics included Shannon entropy, Gini index, clonality, richness, and frequency of TCRs shared between repertoires. The public reads were reprocessed in TCRdb via fastp at Q25 and MiXCR, keeping in-frame beta chains. Rows with one shared CDR3 protein collapse into an entry with the most common genes and DNA. None of the V and J calls come from the authors' own analysis; TCRdb made them. This sample holds some 52,000 distinct CDR3 sequences; roughly 31% were observed only once. The top ten clones comprise 7.5% to 9.5% of the sample.

The sample originates from a study of low-dose radiotherapy and immunotherapy resistance in tumors (dated by TCRdb to between 2021 and 2024). With regard to the full study: In Cohort 1, each fraction delivered 0.5 Gy every 2 weeks, and the prescribed total PTV dose was 6.5 Gy. Nivolumab was administered intravenously as a 240 mg flat dose every two weeks, and ipilimumab was administered intravenously at 1 mg/kg every six weeks. Patients took aspirin 300 mg orally once daily for four cycles, starting on cycle 1 day 1. For Cohort 2, the dose was 1 Gy per fraction given every two weeks, adding up to 13 Gy in total across 26 weeks. Superscript III and a set of TRAV- and TRBV-specific primers were used to synthesize first-strand cDNA, so that both TCRalpha and TCRbeta chains were covered. Randomization of trial participants into treatment groups was not performed. Eight patients were included in the translational analysis, namely three from the first dose cohort plus the first five from the second dose cohort. Intravenous cyclophosphamide at 200 mg/m2 was administered every two weeks, one day ahead of each radiation and immunotherapy administration.

The germline V gene (reference sequence) supplies CDR1 MNHEY and CDR2 SMNVEV. The trim is 5 bases for V and 0 bases for J, with a gap of 23 bases between the germline ends. There are 19 amino acids in the CDR3, from cysteine to phenylalanine inclusive. The read is trimmed to its CDR3 DNA, 57 bases read in frame from base 1. The time point label on this specimen signifies: after trial treatment. Sample treatment or condition, as interpreted from the label and publication: LDRT plus nivolumab, ipilimumab, low-dose cyclophosphamide and aspirin (RACIN trial). Donors were enrolled in RACIN, a single-arm phase I dose-escalation trial combining nivolumab, ipilimumab, aspirin, low-dose cyclophosphamide and low-dose radiotherapy. To be eligible, a patient needed to have an advanced solid tumor that was TIL-negative.

This clonotype originated in a male donor with rectosigmoid adenocarcinoma. The input for sequencing was PBMCs, taken after low-dose radiotherapy plus immunotherapy. Rearrangement joined TRBV27 to TRBJ2-1; TRBD2 is a possible D gene, resting on 6 matching bases. The CDR3 is CASSQEDSLAVSSYNEQFF. The DNA sequence is as follows: TGTGCCAGCAGTCAAGAGGACTCATTAGCGGTGAGCTCCTACAATGAGCAGTTCTTC.